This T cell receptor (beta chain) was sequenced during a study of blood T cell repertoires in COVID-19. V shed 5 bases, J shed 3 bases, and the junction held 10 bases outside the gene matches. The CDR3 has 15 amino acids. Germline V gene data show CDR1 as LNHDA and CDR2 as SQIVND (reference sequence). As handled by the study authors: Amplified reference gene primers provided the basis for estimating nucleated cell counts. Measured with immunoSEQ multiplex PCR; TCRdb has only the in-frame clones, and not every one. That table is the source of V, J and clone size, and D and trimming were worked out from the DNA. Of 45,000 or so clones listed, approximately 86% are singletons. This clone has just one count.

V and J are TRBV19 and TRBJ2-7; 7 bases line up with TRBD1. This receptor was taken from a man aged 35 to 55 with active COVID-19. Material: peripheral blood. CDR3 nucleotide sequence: TGTGCCAGTAGTCCAGGACAGGTTATCGTCTACGAGCAGTACTTC. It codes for CASSPGQVIVYEQYF.